This T cell receptor beta chain was sequenced during a study of CD8+CD57+ T cells in acquired aplastic anemia. Study-wide points: Around 30 was the count of CD8+ CDR3 sequences that patients shared with controls.

Many counts were recorded for this clonotype. Its target is not known. The template for TCR beta VDJ and CDR3 sequence profiling was genomic DNA. TCRdb ran MiXCR on the reads and lists one entry per CDR3 protein. Here the sample spans about 240,000 distinct CDR3 sequences, around half being singletons. CDR1 and CDR2 from the germline V gene are SEHNR and FQNEAQ (reference sequence). The CDR3 sequence is 16 residues long. The V and J ends lost 1 base and 4 bases, in that order; junction bases with no gene match: 5. Patients sequenced had flow cytometry evidence of CD8+CD57+ cell expansion. Sequenced: sorted CD4+, CD8+, or CD8+CD57+ T cells (not recorded which) from PBMCs. V usage is TRBV7-9 and J usage is TRBJ2-1; 9 nucleotides line up with TRBD2. The TCR originated in a human donor with aplastic anemia. The CDR3 loop is CASSLVLAGAYNEQFF. As DNA, the CDR3 is TGTGCCAGCAGCTTAGTGTTAGCGGGAGCTTACAATGAGCAGTTCTTC.